This T cell receptor (beta chain) was observed in a study of blood T cell repertoires in COVID-19. As for the study in general: Samples taken during acute and convalescent COVID-19 were collected in the United States, Italy and Spain. PBMCs, B-cell-depleted T cells, or T cells provided the cDNA or gDNA that made up the material.

Original analysis: For nucleated cells, counts were estimated from reference gene primer amplification. Profiled with immunoSEQ multiplex PCR; TCRdb holds only in-frame clones, not every one. V and J calls and clone size are those listed in that table; D and trimming were worked out from the DNA. The data contain roughly 64,000 clones, around 90% of them seen just once; the ten biggest clones take up around 8.4%. J was trimmed by 6 bases and V by 4 bases; bases with no gene match: 3. The CDR3 has 14 residues. The V gene's germline CDR1 is MNHEY and CDR2 SMNVEV (reference sequence). The sequence came from a woman of 80 years or more with active COVID-19. Input material: peripheral blood. This chain uses TRBV27 with TRBJ2-1, with 10 bases aligning to TRBD2. The CDR3 region is CASSSGLASNEQFF. The DNA of the CDR3 is TGTGCCAGCAGTTCGGGACTAGCGAGCAATGAGCAGTTCTTC.